The clone carrying this TCR beta chain was picked up a small number of times. The antigen is not known. This sample is drawn from a study of post-analysis software for immune sequencing data. Study findings and constraints: Samples prepared in the same batch strongly co-clustered by F measure. When patients were compared with controls, 5 or 6 TRBV segments were more frequent, TRBV5-6, TRBV5-1 and TRBV20-1 among them.

CDR3 size: 15 residues. Germline values: CDR1 DFQATT, CDR2 SNEGSKA (reference sequence). V was pared by 7 bases and J by 0 bases, with 17 bases between. Sequencing libraries made from TCR beta cDNA carried unique molecular identifiers. Input of roughly 1 to 11 million T cells yielded hundreds of thousands of cDNA molecules. TCRdb itself ran the PCR reads through MiXCR, one entry per CDR3 protein. The repertoire holds roughly 730,000 distinct CDR3 sequences, around 27% seen once, with roughly 0.53% in the top ten. Sequenced input: blood. The sequence came from a girl aged 5 to 17 with multiple sclerosis. The gene calls are TRBV20-1 and TRBJ2-3; D is possibly TRBD1 (6 bases). The CDR3 DNA follows: TGCAGTGGGGCAGGGGATTCTTCTAGCACAGATACGCAGTATTTT. This translates into CSGAGDSSSTDTQYF.